This T cell receptor beta chain was sequenced in a study of cytomegalovirus exposure and HLA in healthy donors. Study conclusions and caveats: Later analysis placed DRB1 highest and HLA-C lowest in TCR association rates, which differed by HLA locus.

Germline V gene lookup returns CDR1 LNHNV and CDR2 YYDKDF (reference sequence). CDR3 length equals 15 residues. V lost 3 bases and J 0 bases, leaving 9 bases between the germline ends. Use of 60 Vbeta and 13 Jbeta primers characterized the PCR. The method was immunoSEQ multiplex PCR; TCRdb's version includes in-frame clones alone and lacks a portion of them. The sample yields roughly 140,000 clones, 72% seen once. The sample holds one count of this clone. As yet, its antigen is unknown. The sequenced sample consisted of PBMCs. The chain has TRBV15 and TRBJ1-3; no definite D call. The clonotype originates from a man aged 35 to 55 in good health and CMV-seronegative. The CDR3 DNA follows: TGTGCCACCAGCAGCGGCCTAGGCTCTGGAAACACCATATATTTT. Its translation: CATSSGLGSGNTIYF.